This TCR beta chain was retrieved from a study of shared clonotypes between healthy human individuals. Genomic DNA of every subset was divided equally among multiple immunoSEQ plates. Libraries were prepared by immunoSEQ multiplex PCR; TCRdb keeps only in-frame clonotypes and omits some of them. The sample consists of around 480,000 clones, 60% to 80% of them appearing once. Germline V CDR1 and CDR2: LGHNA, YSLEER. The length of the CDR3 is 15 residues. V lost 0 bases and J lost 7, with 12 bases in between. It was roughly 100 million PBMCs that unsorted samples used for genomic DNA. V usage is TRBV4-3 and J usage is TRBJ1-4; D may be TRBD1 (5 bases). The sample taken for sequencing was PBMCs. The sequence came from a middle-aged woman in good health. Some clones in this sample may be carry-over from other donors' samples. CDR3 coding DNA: TGCGCCAGCAGCCAAGATCCGGGGCTGGGTGAAAAACTGTTTTTT. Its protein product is CASSQDPGLGEKLFF.